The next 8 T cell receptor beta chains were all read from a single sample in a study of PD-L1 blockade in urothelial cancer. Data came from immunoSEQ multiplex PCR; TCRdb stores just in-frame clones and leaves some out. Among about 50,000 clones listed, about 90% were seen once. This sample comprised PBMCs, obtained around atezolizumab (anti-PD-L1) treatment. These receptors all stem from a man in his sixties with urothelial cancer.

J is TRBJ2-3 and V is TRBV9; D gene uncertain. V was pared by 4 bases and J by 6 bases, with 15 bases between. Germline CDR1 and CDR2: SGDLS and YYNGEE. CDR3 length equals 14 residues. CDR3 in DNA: TGTGCCAGCAGCCCGAGAGTCAACCTGGATACGCAGTATTTT. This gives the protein CASSPRVNLDTQYF.

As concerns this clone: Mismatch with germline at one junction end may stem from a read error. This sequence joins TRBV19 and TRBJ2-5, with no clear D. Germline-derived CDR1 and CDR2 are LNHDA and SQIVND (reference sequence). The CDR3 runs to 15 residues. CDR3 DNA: TGTGCCAGTAGTCCCGTCGAGCATAACCAAGATACCCAGTACTTC. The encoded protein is CASSPVEHNQDTQYF.

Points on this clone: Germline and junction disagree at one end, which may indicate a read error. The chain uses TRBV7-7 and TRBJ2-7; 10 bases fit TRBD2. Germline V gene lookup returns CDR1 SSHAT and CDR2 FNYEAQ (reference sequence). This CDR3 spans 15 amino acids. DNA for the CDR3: TGTGCTAGCAGCTTTGAAAGCGGGGGGGCCTCCGAGCAGTACTTC. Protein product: CASSFESGGASEQYF.

DNA for the CDR3: TGTGCCAGCAGCTTAGCGGGGACTAGCAACTATGAGCAGTTCTTC. Translation gives CASSLAGTSNYEQFF. The chain is built from TRBV7-2 and TRBJ2-1, with 9 bases lining up with TRBD2. The CDR3 loop spans 15 amino acids. The trim removed 0 bases at V and 8 bases at J, leaving 5 bases unmatched. Per germline, CDR1 SGHTA and CDR2 FQGNSA.

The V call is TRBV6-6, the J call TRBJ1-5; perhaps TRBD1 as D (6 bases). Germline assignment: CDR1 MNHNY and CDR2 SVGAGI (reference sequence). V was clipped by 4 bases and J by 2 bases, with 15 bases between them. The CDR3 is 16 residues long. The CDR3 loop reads CASSSTTGRGNQPQHF. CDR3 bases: TGTGCCAGCAGTTCAACCACAGGGCGCGGCAATCAGCCCCAGCATTTT.

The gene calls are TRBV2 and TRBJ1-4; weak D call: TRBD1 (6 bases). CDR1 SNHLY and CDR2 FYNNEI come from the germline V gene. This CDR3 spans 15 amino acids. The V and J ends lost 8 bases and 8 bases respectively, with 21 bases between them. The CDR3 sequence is CASSSQGSRGEKLFF. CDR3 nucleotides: TGTGCCAGCTCAAGCCAAGGGTCTAGGGGGGAAAAACTGTTTTTT.

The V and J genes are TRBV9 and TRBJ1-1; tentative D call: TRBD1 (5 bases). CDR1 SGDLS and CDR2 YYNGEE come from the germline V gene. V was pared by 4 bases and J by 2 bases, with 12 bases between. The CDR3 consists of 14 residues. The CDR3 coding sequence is TGTGCCAGCAGCCCCAGGGCCGTAAACACTGAAGCTTTCTTT. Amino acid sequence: CASSPRAVNTEAFF.

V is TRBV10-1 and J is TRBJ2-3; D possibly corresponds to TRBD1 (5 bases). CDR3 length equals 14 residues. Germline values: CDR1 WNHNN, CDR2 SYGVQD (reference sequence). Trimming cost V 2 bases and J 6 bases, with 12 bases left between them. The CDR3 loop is CASSEGGARDTQYF. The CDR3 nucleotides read TGCGCCAGCAGTGAGGGTGGGGCCCGGGATACGCAGTATTTT.